The T cell receptor (beta chain) described here comes from a study of blood T cell repertoires in COVID-19. Repertoires were generated with immunoSEQ multiplex PCR, while TCRdb's copy carries only in-frame clones and drops some. The table includes a few hundred thousand clones, approximately 80% detected once. The junction had 8 bases not matched to a gene; V was cut back by 8 bases and J by 5 bases. The germline CDR1 and CDR2 sequences are MNHNS and SASEGT. This CDR3 has 14 residues. The origin of this receptor is a woman aged 80 or older with active or convalescent COVID-19. This chain links TRBV6-1 with TRBJ1-4, with 7 positions matching TRBD1. Material: peripheral blood. The chain's CDR3 is CASGTPGQNEKLFF. The DNA of the CDR3 is TGTGCCAGCGGGACACCGGGACAGAATGAAAAACTGTTTTTT.